The clone carrying this T cell receptor (beta chain) was seen just once. The antigen is unknown. The data derive from a study of CD8+ T cells in alopecia areata. Findings of the study overall: In lesional scalp, particularly from alopecia totalis/universalis, clonality was higher than in normal scalp. Whereas mice showed it more clearly, TCR sharing across patients was murkier, possibly because of HLA.

Extraction and reverse transcription of RNA yielded cDNA as the sequencing template. Assay: immunoSEQ multiplex PCR; the TCRdb copy retains only in-frame clones and omits some. In the table there are around 100,000 clones, around 38% of which are singletons. Trimming removed 0 bases from V and 2 bases from J; junction bases left unmatched: 5. Germline CDR1 and CDR2: SGHRS and YFSETQ. The CDR3 length is 15 residues. It was from PBMCs that CD4+ and CD8+ T cells were sorted. V gene TRBV5-1 combines with J gene TRBJ2-7, with 7 bases aligning to TRBD1. Material for sequencing was CD4+ T cells sorted from blood. The sequence derives from a human donor with alopecia areata. The CDR3 nucleotides read TGCGCCAGCAGCTTGGTTGAACAGGGGACCTACGAGCAGTACTTC. This codes for CASSLVEQGTYEQYF.